This T cell receptor beta chain comes out of a study of CD8+CD57+ T cells in acquired aplastic anemia. Study context: The average for DNA from sorted CD4+ and CD8+ cells was 3.2 ug. CD4+ cell libraries from healthy donors averaged approximately 10 million reads. Whole-study results and caveats: Patients versus controls showed no significant CD8+ Simpson's diversity difference.

Profiling of TCR beta VDJ combinations and CDR3 sequences used genomic DNA as template. Using its own MiXCR run on the reads, TCRdb lists one record per CDR3 protein. The profile shows under 200,000 distinct CDR3 sequences, around 60% of them singletons. The count of this clonotype is one. The antigen remains unidentified. Specimen: sorted CD4+, CD8+, or CD8+CD57+ T cells (not recorded which) from PBMCs. This sequence originates from a human donor in good health.

The CDR3 here is CSAPGGGRELFF. The CDR3 nucleotides read TGCAGTGCCCCGGGAGGTGGGCGGGAGCTGTTTTTT. This chain links TRBV20-1 with TRBJ2-2, with 7 bases identical to TRBD2. V shed 6 bases and J 9 bases; nucleotides not matched to a gene: 7. This CDR3 region has 12 residues. CDR1 is DFQATT, CDR2 SNEGSKA, per germline (reference sequence).